This T cell receptor (beta chain) was recovered during a study of cytomegalovirus exposure and HLA in healthy donors. Points from the study as a whole: It was shown in a later analysis that HLA-associated TCR beta chains were more clonally expanded than other, equally common chains. The listing of about 150 TCR beta chains classed them as cytomegalovirus-associated. The productive fraction for most TCR beta V segments was about 87% or about 30% in an earlier analysis.

Concerning this clone: What it binds is unknown.

It was with 60 Vbeta and 13 Jbeta primers that the PCR ran. Generated by immunoSEQ multiplex PCR, the TCRdb table keeps only in-frame clones and is missing some. This table has approximately 150,000 clones, more than 70% appearing once. The CDR3 has 13 residues. V lost 2 bases, J lost 1 base, and 5 bases lay in between. Per the germline V gene, CDR1 is WSHSY and CDR2 is SAAADI. Sequencing input: PBMCs. This clonotype was sampled from a man younger than 35 in good health and CMV-seropositive. V gene TRBV10-2 combines with J gene TRBJ1-1; unclear D gene. The CDR3 DNA follows: TGCGCCAGCAGTGAGCCATCGAACACTGAAGCTTTCTTT. Amino acids: CASSEPSNTEAFF.